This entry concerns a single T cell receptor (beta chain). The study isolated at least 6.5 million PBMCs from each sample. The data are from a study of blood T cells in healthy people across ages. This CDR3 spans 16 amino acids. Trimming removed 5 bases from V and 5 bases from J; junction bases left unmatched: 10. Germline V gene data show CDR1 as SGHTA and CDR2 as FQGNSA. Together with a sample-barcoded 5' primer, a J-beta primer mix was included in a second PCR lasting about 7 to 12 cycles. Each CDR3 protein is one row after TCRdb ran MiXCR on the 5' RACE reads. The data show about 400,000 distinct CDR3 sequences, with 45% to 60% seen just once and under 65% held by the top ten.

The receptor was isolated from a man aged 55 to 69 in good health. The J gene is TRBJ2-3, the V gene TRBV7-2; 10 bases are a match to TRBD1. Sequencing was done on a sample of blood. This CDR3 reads CASSPRGTGAGDTQYF. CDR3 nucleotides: TGTGCCAGCAGCCCGAGAGGGACAGGGGCGGGAGATACGCAGTATTTT.